Listed here are 19 T cell receptor beta chains from one sample, sequenced in a study of cytomegalovirus exposure and HLA in healthy donors (dated by TCRdb to between 2016 and 2019). The library was produced with the immunoSEQ multiplex PCR assay. For the multiplex PCR, a mixture combining 60 forward primers for TCR Vbeta segments and 13 reverse primers for TCR Jbeta segments was used. The table was pulled from immuneACCESS by TCRdb, which kept in-frame rearrangements only. Such tables lose some clones; where checked, under half of the loss comes from unresolved V genes, and the rest has no known cause. The sample records 150,000 to 200,000 clones, about 79% of which are singletons. The top ten hold almost 6.5% of the sample. The sample taken for sequencing was PBMCs. The receptors stem from a man aged 35 to 55 in good health and CMV-seropositive.

A single count supports this clone. The chain employs TRBV7-3 and TRBJ2-3, with 7 bases identical to TRBD2. This CDR3 comprises 19 residues. Germline assignment: CDR1 SGHTA and CDR2 FQGTGA. Trimming took 0 bases from V and 2 from J; bases not matched to a gene: 14. The CDR3 coding sequence is TGTGCCAGCAGCTTAACTAGGAGGGAAAGCGGGACCTCCACAGATACGCAGTATTTT. The encoded protein is CASSLTRRESGTSTDTQYF.

Of note for this clone: The germline gene is not matched at one end of the junction; a read error may be the cause. In DNA, the CDR3 is TGTGCCAGCAGTTACGACCCACGACCGAGGAGCTCTGGGGCCAACGGCCTGACTTTC. Translation gives CASSYDPRPRSSGANGLTF. This sequence joins TRBV27 and TRBJ2-6; the D gene is possibly TRBD1 (5 bases). Germline lookup yields CDR1 MNHEY and CDR2 SMNVEV (reference sequence). The CDR3 covers 19 residues.

The chain employs TRBV6-5 and TRBJ2-7, with 11 bases that match TRBD2. Germline CDR1 and CDR2: MNHEY and SVGAGI. The V gene end was trimmed by 4 bases and the J gene end by 7 bases; junction bases not matched to a gene: 6. This CDR3 is 14 amino acids long. The CDR3 loop is CASSSLAGVSEQYF. As DNA, the CDR3 is TGTGCCAGCAGTTCACTAGCGGGAGTATCGGAGCAGTACTTC.

Worth noting for this clone: At one end, the junction sequence differs from germline, possibly due to a read error. This chain joins TRBV6-1 and TRBJ2-7, with 7 bases aligning to TRBD1. CDR3 length: 12 amino acids. The germline V gene encodes CDR1 MNHNS and CDR2 SASEGT. In DNA form, the CDR3 reads TGTGCCAGCAGTGAAGCCGGGACAGCCGGGGCTTTC. Its translation is CASSEAGTAGAF.

This chain joins TRBV6-6 and TRBJ2-3; the D gene is possibly TRBD2 (5 bases). The germline V gene encodes CDR1 MNHNY and CDR2 SVGAGI (reference sequence). This CDR3 contains 16 residues. V was clipped by 6 bases and J by 3 bases, with 19 bases between them. The CDR3 nucleotides are TGTGCCAGCAGGCGGGCCTCTCCTACGGGGACAGATACGCAGTATTTT. Translated: CASRRASPTGTDTQYF.

This clone was recorded once. This chain joins TRBV2 and TRBJ2-3, with 10 nucleotides matching TRBD2. The CDR3 extends over 16 amino acids. After removal of 6 bases from V and 3 bases from J, the junction contained 9 bases not matched to a gene. CDR1 and CDR2 (germline): SNHLY, FYNNEI. In DNA, the CDR3 is TGTGCCAGCAGACCCGCCTCTAGCGGGAGTACAGATACGCAGTATTTT. It specifies CASRPASSGSTDTQYF.

The chain recombines TRBV5-6 with TRBJ2-2; 7 bases are shared with TRBD2. CDR1 and CDR2 (germline): SGHDT, YYEEEE. The CDR3 sequence is 14 residues long. The V segment lost 3 bases and the J segment 6 bases; nucleotides outside the gene matches: 5. The CDR3 loop reads CASSSGGWAGELFF. Written as DNA, the CDR3 is TGTGCCAGCAGCTCGGGGGGATGGGCCGGGGAGCTGTTTTTT.

The rearrangement links TRBV28 to TRBJ2-2; 8 bases agree with TRBD2. The CDR3 length is 15 residues. V dropped 4 bases and J dropped 3; count of bases not matched to a gene: 4. The germline V gene encodes CDR1 MDHEN and CDR2 SYDVKM. The CDR3 sequence is CASSSGGRDTGELFF. Written as DNA, the CDR3 is TGTGCCAGCAGTTCGGGAGGGCGTGACACCGGGGAGCTGTTTTTT.

In this sample, this clone turned up a few times. The chain recombines TRBV7-3 with TRBJ2-1; 12 nucleotides match TRBD2. The CDR3 is 16 residues long. CDR1 and CDR2 from the germline V gene are SGHTA and FQGTGA. Trimming at V came to 2 bases and at J to 9 bases, leaving 8 bases not matched to a gene. The CDR3 bases are TGTGCCAGCAGCTTAGGTCTAGCGGGAGGGCAGGGTGAGCAGTTCTTC. This gives the protein CASSLGLAGGQGEQFF.

The chain joins TRBV7-2 to TRBJ2-7, with 8 bases that match TRBD1. Trimming took 4 bases from V and 0 from J; bases not matched to a gene: 5. CDR3 size: 15 residues. CDR1 is SGHTA, CDR2 FQGNSA, per germline. The CDR3 spells CASSSGTGVSYEQYF. DNA for the CDR3: TGTGCCAGCAGCTCTGGGACAGGCGTCTCCTACGAGCAGTACTTC. Drawing the rest from reference TRBV7-2 and TRBJ2-7, the complete variable domain is GAGVSQSPSNKVTEKGKDVELRCDPISGHTALYWYRQSLGQGLEFLIYFQGNSAPDKSGLPSDRFSAERTGGSVSTLTIQRTQQEDSAVYLCASSSGTGVSYEQYFGPGTRLTVT.

This rearrangement joins TRBV7-3 to TRBJ2-1, with 13 positions matching TRBD2. V lost 5 bases to trimming and J lost 4 bases; unmatched junction nucleotides: 5. CDR1 and CDR2 from the germline V gene are SGHTA and FQGTGA. The CDR3 length is 16 residues. The CDR3 here is CASSLLGLAGYNEQFF. In nucleotides, the CDR3 is TGTGCCAGCAGCCTCTTGGGACTAGCGGGGTACAATGAGCAGTTCTTC.

This chain joins TRBV5-8 and TRBJ2-7; TRBD1 matches 7 bases. V dropped 5 bases and J dropped 4; count of bases not matched to a gene: 6. Germline V CDR1 and CDR2: SGHTS, YDEGEE. The CDR3 runs 13 residues. The CDR3: CASRLRGRYEQYF. The CDR3 bases are TGTGCCAGCAGATTAAGGGGGCGTTACGAGCAGTACTTC.

This clone was observed at least ten times. The chain has TRBV5-4 and TRBJ1-1; possibly TRBD1 for D (6 bases). The germline V gene encodes CDR1 SGHNT and CDR2 YYREEE (reference sequence). V lost 5 bases, J lost 0 bases, and 11 bases lay in between. This CDR3 has 14 residues. The CDR3 protein is CASRPRGVNTEAFF. In DNA, the CDR3 is TGTGCCAGCAGACCCAGGGGCGTGAACACTGAAGCTTTCTTT.

This rearrangement joins TRBV11-3 to TRBJ2-7, with 7 bases that match TRBD2. The CDR3 is 15 amino acids. Germline loops: CDR1 SGHNT, CDR2 YENEEA. V gave up 2 bases and J gave up 3 bases; unmatched junction bases: 7. This CDR3 is CASSLTKAGNYEQYF. The CDR3 DNA is TGTGCCAGCAGCTTAACGAAAGCGGGAAACTACGAGCAGTACTTC.

The V call is TRBV6-6, the J call TRBJ1-3; D may be TRBD1 (5 bases). CDR1 is MNHNY, CDR2 SVGAGI, per germline (reference sequence). The CDR3 has 11 residues. With 10 bases removed from V and 4 bases from J, the gap between germline ends came to 8 bases. In DNA, the CDR3 is TGTGCCACCAACAGGGGAAACACCATATATTTT. Translated, it gives CATNRGNTIYF.

The chain uses TRBV18 and TRBJ2-5, with 7 positions matching TRBD2. CDR1 and CDR2 from the germline V gene are KGHSH and LQKENI. Germline trimming cut 6 bases from V and 5 bases from J; bases unmatched to any gene: 9. This CDR3 has 14 residues. Written as DNA, the CDR3 is TGTGCCAGCTCCAGGGAGGGGCAGGCGGAGACCCAGTACTTC. Amino acids: CASSREGQAETQYF.

The chain joins TRBV28 to TRBJ2-3, with 8 bases that match TRBD2. This CDR3 has 18 residues. V was pared by 2 bases and J by 6 bases, with 16 bases of the junction left unmatched. Germline CDR1 and CDR2: MDHEN and SYDVKM. CDR3 DNA: TGTGCCAGCAGTTTACCCGGCAAGGACGGGAGGGATGGGGATACGCAGTATTTT. It is translated as CASSLPGKDGRDGDTQYF. Drawing the rest from reference TRBV28 and TRBJ2-3, the complete variable domain is DVKVTQSSRYLVKRTGEKVFLECVQDMDHENMFWYRQDPGLGLRLIYFSYDVKMKEKGDIPEGYSVSREKKERFSLILESASTNQTSMYLCASSLPGKDGRDGDTQYFGPGTRLTVL.

This chain uses TRBV5-6 with TRBJ2-7; 8 nucleotides agree with TRBD2. Germline CDR1 and CDR2: SGHDT and YYEEEE. The CDR3 loop spans 14 amino acids. V shed 5 bases, J shed 5 bases, and the junction held 9 bases outside the gene matches. The CDR3 is CASSPGAGGDEQYF. CDR3 in DNA: TGTGCCAGCAGTCCTGGAGCCGGGGGGGACGAGCAGTACTTC.

This chain connects TRBV5-1 to TRBJ2-7, with 12 bases matching TRBD2. CDR1 SGHRS and CDR2 YFSETQ come from the germline V gene. V gave up 0 bases and J gave up 2 bases; unmatched junction bases: 6. The CDR3 has 17 amino acids. Written as DNA, the CDR3 is TGCGCCAGCAGCTTGGGACTCGGACTAGCGGGAACCTACGAGCAGTACTTC. Its translation: CASSLGLGLAGTYEQYF.